The sequence of this T cell receptor beta chain was determined in a study of cytomegalovirus exposure and HLA in healthy donors. Study-wide points: A list of approximately 160 TCR beta chains associated with cytomegalovirus was given. The tendency of first-cohort TCR clusters to co-occur in the 100 to 150 validation repertoires emerged from a later analysis. Under in vitro conditions, a few CMV-associated chains were confirmed as specific for CMV antigens.

Remarks on this clone: What it binds is not known.

Produced via immunoSEQ multiplex PCR; TCRdb's table is partial and in-frame only. Of about 160,000 clones in the sample, 75% to 90% were seen once. The CDR3 is 15 residues long. Germline V gene lookup returns CDR1 SGHRS and CDR2 YFSETQ. The V gene end was trimmed by 2 bases and the J gene end by 3 bases; junction bases not matched to a gene: 3. Sequenced: PBMCs. This chain links TRBV5-1 with TRBJ2-3; the match to TRBD2 covers 10 bases. The receptor's source is a woman aged 18-35 years in good health and CMV-seronegative. The CDR3 loop reads CASSLGTSATDTQYF. For the CDR3, the DNA is TGCGCCAGCAGCTTAGGGACTAGCGCTACAGATACGCAGTATTTT.